This entry lists 26 T cell receptor beta chains sequenced from one sample in a study of T-cell memory formation after mild COVID-19. Each CDR3 protein is one row after TCRdb ran MiXCR on the 5' RACE reads. The data contain 150,000 to 200,000 distinct CDR3 sequences, roughly 10% of them singletons. The sequencing sample was made of PBMCs or a T cell subset sorted from them (not recorded which). Source of these receptors: a young man who had mild COVID-19 (a few samples of this study predate the infection). Cell type and time point are not known.

This clonotype was counted between two and nine times. This sequence joins TRBV7-9 and TRBJ2-1; the match to TRBD2 covers 8 bases. This CDR3 is 15 amino acids long. Germline values: CDR1 SEHNR, CDR2 FQNEAQ (reference sequence). Losses at the gene ends were 2 bases for V and 4 bases for J; bases not matched to a gene: 4. The CDR3 reads CASSLMAGGYNEQFF. The CDR3 DNA reads as TGTGCCAGCAGCTTAATGGCGGGGGGATACAATGAGCAGTTCTTC.

This clonotype was detected a few times. This chain joins TRBV5-6 and TRBJ2-5; tentative D call: TRBD1 (6 bases). V lost 0 bases and J lost 4, with 19 bases in between. The V gene's germline CDR1 is SGHDT and CDR2 YYEEEE. The CDR3 length is 17 residues. Here the CDR3 DNA reads TGTGCCAGCAGCTTGGTAAAGGGGAGTACAGGGCGAGAGACCCAGTACTTC. It codes for CASSLVKGSTGRETQYF.

The chain joins TRBV4-3 to TRBJ2-1; 9 bases match TRBD2. The V gene end was trimmed by 0 bases and the J gene end by 9 bases; junction bases not matched to a gene: 18. In germline, CDR1 is LGHNA, CDR2 YSLEER. This CDR3 contains 19 residues. The CDR3: CASSQDRSGGTPIDIEQFF. The CDR3 DNA sequence: TGCGCCAGCAGCCAAGATAGGAGCGGGGGGACCCCAATTGATATTGAGCAGTTCTTC.

This clonotype was counted ten times or more. The rearrangement joins TRBV5-1 to TRBJ2-1; 9 nucleotides match TRBD2. Germline values: CDR1 SGHRS, CDR2 YFSETQ. With 2 bases clipped from V and 7 bases from J, the junction kept 4 bases outside the gene matches. CDR3 size: 14 residues. CDR3 residues: CASSFGTSSNEQFF. DNA for the CDR3: TGCGCCAGCAGCTTTGGGACTAGCTCTAATGAGCAGTTCTTC. The full variable domain, rest sourced from reference TRBV5-1 and TRBJ2-1, is KAGVTQTPRYLIKTRGQQVTLSCSPISGHRSVSWYQQTPGQGLQFLFEYFSETQRNKGNFPGRFSGRQFSNSRSEMNVSTLELGDSALYLCASSFGTSSNEQFFGPGTRLTVL.

A few counts support this clonotype. This sequence joins TRBV20-1 and TRBJ2-3, with 13 bases matching TRBD2. V gave up 5 bases and J gave up 4 bases; unmatched junction bases: 3. CDR3 length equals 14 residues. Germline CDR1 reads DFQATT; CDR2 reads SNEGSKA (reference sequence). The chain's CDR3 is CSASGTSGADTQYF. The DNA for the CDR3 is TGCAGTGCTTCCGGGACTAGCGGGGCAGATACGCAGTATTTT.

This clonotype was seen a handful of times. The CDR3 region has the DNA TGTGCCAGCAGCCCCCTAATAGGACAGGGGACGAACACTGAAGCTTTCTTT. Encoded protein: CASSPLIGQGTNTEAFF. This rearrangement joins TRBV21-1 to TRBJ1-1; no check of the table's D call, TRBD1, against the DNA was made. TRBV21-1 represents a pseudogene. The CDR3 extends over 17 amino acids.

The chain has TRBV5-6 and TRBJ2-3; the D gene is possibly TRBD2 (5 bases). The germline gives CDR1 SGHDT, CDR2 YYEEEE. CDR3 length: 15 amino acids. The ends were cut back, 0 bases at V and 1 base at J, with 9 bases in the middle. CDR3 sequence: CASSLVGDGTDTQYF. DNA of the CDR3: TGTGCCAGCAGCTTGGTCGGGGATGGCACAGATACGCAGTATTTT.

The J gene is TRBJ2-3, the V gene TRBV11-1; weak D call: TRBD2 (7 bases). Trimming shortened V by 5 bases and J by 4 bases, and 19 bases separated the two germline ends. Germline V gene data show CDR1 as SGHAT and CDR2 as FQDESV (reference sequence). The CDR3 contains 16 residues. This CDR3 reads CASSHVGGGLADTQYF. The CDR3 DNA reads as TGTGCCAGCAGCCACGTGGGGGGGGGCCTCGCAGATACGCAGTATTTT. The entire variable domain, with the rest obtained from reference TRBV11-1 and TRBJ2-3, is as follows: EAEVAQSPRYKITEKSQAVAFWCDPISGHATLYWYRQILGQGPELLVQFQDESVVDDSQLPKDRFSAERLKGVDSTLKIQPAELGDSAMYLCASSHVGGGLADTQYFGPGTRLTVL.

The V call is TRBV12-3 or TRBV12-4, the J call TRBJ2-2; TRBD1 might be the D (6 bases). Trimming stripped 7 bases from V and 4 bases from J, with 13 bases between. This CDR3 has 14 amino acids. The CDR3 region is CASTRDIITGELFF. The CDR3 DNA sequence: TGTGCCAGCACCCGGGACATTATCACCGGGGAGCTGTTTTTT.

Ten or more counts support this clonotype. The chain combines TRBV20-1 with TRBJ2-3, with unresolved D. Germline CDR1 and CDR2: DFQATT and SNEGSKA (reference sequence). V lost 8 bases and J 4 bases, leaving 10 bases between the germline ends. This CDR3 has 11 residues. In DNA, the CDR3 is TGCAGTCCGCCCCAGGCAGATACGCAGTATTTT. Protein sequence: CSPPQADTQYF.

The V gene is TRBV7-2, the J gene TRBJ1-5; 7 nucleotides align to TRBD1. Germline CDR1 and CDR2: SGHTA and FQGNSA. The junction had 11 bases not matched to a gene; V was cut back by 5 bases and J by 7 bases. The CDR3 spans 15 residues. The CDR3 DNA reads as TGTGCCAGCAGCCGACAGGGCAGCTCGGGACAGCCCCAGCATTTT. Translating gives CASSRQGSSGQPQHF.

The genes are TRBV20-1 and TRBJ1-6; D is unresolved. V was trimmed by 5 bases and J by 0 bases, leaving 14 bases between them. The germline V gene encodes CDR1 DFQATT and CDR2 SNEGSKA (reference sequence). This CDR3 contains 16 residues. As DNA, the CDR3 is TGCAGTGCTTCCTTACGGCCGAGCTCCTATAATTCACCCCTCCACTTT. This translates into CSASLRPSSYNSPLHF.

In its sample, this clonotype was seen a few times. This rearrangement joins TRBV5-1 to TRBJ2-7; perhaps TRBD1 as D (6 bases). Germline loops: CDR1 SGHRS, CDR2 YFSETQ. The CDR3 loop spans 16 amino acids. Trimming removed 3 bases at V and 2 bases at J, with 18 bases between. CDR3 bases: TGCGCCAGCAGCTGGAGACCGGGACACCCAACCTACGAGCAGTACTTC. Its protein is CASSWRPGHPTYEQYF.

This sequence joins TRBV5-4 and TRBJ2-3; 10 bases match TRBD2. Germline V gene lookup returns CDR1 SGHNT and CDR2 YYREEE (reference sequence). With V trimmed by 4 bases and J by 4 bases, 9 bases remained unmatched. The CDR3 totals 16 residues. CDR3 residues: CASSRHDLAGADTQYF. CDR3 sequence (DNA): TGTGCCAGCAGCCGACACGATCTAGCGGGGGCAGATACGCAGTATTTT.

This clonotype was counted ten times or more. This sequence joins TRBV18 and TRBJ2-3, with 8 bases identical to TRBD2. In germline, CDR1 is KGHSH, CDR2 LQKENI. The CDR3 totals 14 residues. V was pared by 3 bases and J by 5 bases, with 4 bases of the junction left unmatched. Here the CDR3 reads CASSPSSGGDTQYF. The CDR3 coding sequence is TGTGCCAGCTCACCTTCAAGCGGGGGAGATACGCAGTATTTT. Full variable domain (rest looked up from reference TRBV18 and TRBJ2-3): NAGVMQNPRHLVRRRGQEARLRCSPMKGHSHVYWYRQLPEEGLKFMVYLQKENIIDESGMPKERFSAEFPKEGPSILRIQQVVRGDSAAYFCASSPSSGGDTQYFGPGTRLTVL.

The chain couples TRBV7-2 to TRBJ2-3; D is undetermined. Germline V gene sequence: CDR1 SGHTA, CDR2 FQGNSA. V was trimmed by 7 bases and J by 4 bases, leaving 15 bases between them. The CDR3 length is 14 residues. The CDR3 nucleotides read TGTGCCAGCACCCCTCATAAGGGCCCAGATACGCAGTATTTT. Translated, it gives CASTPHKGPDTQYF.

This clonotype was counted many times. This chain links TRBV7-2 with TRBJ2-1, with 8 bases aligning to TRBD2. The germline V gene has CDR1 SGHTA and CDR2 FQGNSA. This CDR3 has 18 amino acids. The trim removed 5 bases at V and 4 bases at J, leaving 16 bases unmatched. CDR3 sequence (DNA): TGTGCCAGCAGCCCCAGTGGGGGTAGCGGGAATCTTTACAATGAGCAGTTCTTC. This gives the protein CASSPSGGSGNLYNEQFF.

V and J are TRBV5-1 and TRBJ2-3; D not resolved. This CDR3 comprises 14 residues. Per the germline V gene, CDR1 is SGHRS and CDR2 is YFSETQ. V was pared by 4 bases and J by 4 bases, with 13 bases between. This CDR3 reads CASSPSVGPDTQYF. CDR3 in DNA: TGCGCCAGCAGCCCGTCGGTAGGTCCAGATACGCAGTATTTT.

This clonotype occurred a few times. The chain links TRBV6-6 to TRBJ2-5, with a weak D call TRBD2 (5 bases). V lost 6 bases and J lost 1, with 6 bases in between. The CDR3 extends over 12 amino acids. Looked up from germline, CDR1 is MNHNY and CDR2 is SVGAGI (reference sequence). CDR3 DNA sequence: TGTGCCAGCAGGAGGGCCCAAGAGACCCAGTACTTC. The encoded protein is CASRRAQETQYF.

The V call is TRBV12-3 or TRBV12-4, the J call TRBJ1-4; D gene uncertain. Trimming stripped 3 bases from V and 10 bases from J, with 12 bases between. The CDR3 runs 13 residues. The CDR3: CASSFLEATKLFF. In nucleotides, the CDR3 is TGTGCCAGCAGTTTCCTGGAGGCTACAAAACTGTTTTTT.

Only a few counts were recorded for this clonotype. The V gene is TRBV12-3 or TRBV12-4, the J gene TRBJ2-1, with 7 bases identical to TRBD1. J lost 2 bases, V lost 4 bases, and 2 bases had no gene match. The CDR3 covers 14 residues. The CDR3 protein is CASSSDRTYNEQFF. For the CDR3, the DNA is TGTGCCAGCAGTTCGGACAGGACCTACAATGAGCAGTTCTTC.

This chain joins TRBV7-9 and TRBJ1-3, with unresolved D. The CDR3 has 14 amino acids. Trimming removed 7 bases from V and 0 bases from J, with 10 bases in between. CDR1 SEHNR and CDR2 FQNEAQ come from the germline V gene (reference sequence). CDR3 in amino acids: CASTISSSGNTIYF. In DNA form, the CDR3 reads TGTGCCAGCACTATTTCGAGCTCTGGAAACACCATATATTTT.

This clonotype was observed a handful of times. The CDR3 coding sequence is TGTGCCAGCAGCTTCCTTTCAGAGACCCAGTACTTC. Amino acid sequence: CASSFLSETQYF. V usage is TRBV7-2 and J usage is TRBJ2-5, with no clear D. V lost 3 bases, J lost 4 bases, and 6 bases lay in between. CDR1 and CDR2 from the germline V gene are SGHTA and FQGNSA. This CDR3 has 12 amino acids. The entire variable domain, with the rest obtained from reference TRBV7-2 and TRBJ2-5, is as follows: GAGVSQSPSNKVTEKGKDVELRCDPISGHTALYWYRQSLGQGLEFLIYFQGNSAPDKSGLPSDRFSAERTGGSVSTLTIQRTQQEDSAVYLCASSFLSETQYFGPGTRLLVL.

This clonotype was counted at least ten times. This chain uses TRBV12-3 or TRBV12-4 with TRBJ1-1, with 9 bases identical to TRBD1. V lost 7 bases to trimming and J lost 11 bases; unmatched junction nucleotides: 8. The CDR3 covers 12 residues. The CDR3 sequence is CASTPGQGSAFF. The CDR3 bases are TGTGCCAGCACCCCGGGACAGGGATCTGCTTTCTTT.

In its sample, this clonotype was seen a few times. The chain carries TRBV11-2 and TRBJ1-3; D not certain. CDR3 length equals 14 residues. Germline V gives CDR1 SGHAT, CDR2 FQNNGV. Between the trimmed V and J ends, which lost 5 bases and 5 bases, there was a span of 13 bases. The CDR3, as DNA: TGTGCCAGCAGCCCTCGAATCGTAAGAAACACCATATATTTT. Translation: CASSPRIVRNTIYF.

The chain links TRBV5-1 to TRBJ2-3, with no clear D. V lost 5 bases and J 4 bases, leaving 14 bases between the germline ends. Germline V gene sequence: CDR1 SGHRS, CDR2 YFSETQ. The CDR3 has 14 amino acids. The CDR3, as DNA: TGCGCCAGCAGATCTAGACGCTCCCCAGATACGCAGTATTTT. Amino acids: CASRSRRSPDTQYF.